Listed here are 14 T cell receptor beta chains from one sample, sequenced in a study of cytomegalovirus exposure and HLA in healthy donors. Vbeta (60) and Jbeta (13) primers were used in the PCR. Profiled with immunoSEQ multiplex PCR; TCRdb holds only in-frame clones, not every one. The sample records over 150,000 clones, roughly 70% being singletons. Sequencing was performed on PBMCs. These receptors originate from a male donor in good health and CMV-seronegative.

Only one count was recorded for this clone. The V call is TRBV7-3, the J call TRBJ2-4, with D possibly TRBD1 on 7 matching bases. This CDR3 contains 16 residues. V lost 5 bases and J 0 bases, leaving 14 bases between the germline ends. Germline values: CDR1 SGHTA, CDR2 FQGTGA. CDR3 sequence: CASSGGTALAKNIQYF. The CDR3, as DNA: TGTGCCAGCAGCGGCGGGACAGCGCTAGCCAAAAACATTCAGTACTTC.

V and J are TRBV7-2 and TRBJ1-2; possible D gene TRBD1, 6 bases. The ends were cut back, 3 bases at V and 3 bases at J, with 8 bases in the middle. This CDR3 contains 13 residues. Per germline, CDR1 SGHTA and CDR2 FQGNSA. CDR3: CASSLSGDYGYTF. CDR3 DNA: TGTGCCAGCAGCTTGTCAGGGGACTATGGCTACACCTTC. Full variable domain (rest looked up from reference TRBV7-2 and TRBJ1-2): GAGVSQSPSNKVTEKGKDVELRCDPISGHTALYWYRQSLGQGLEFLIYFQGNSAPDKSGLPSDRFSAERTGGSVSTLTIQRTQQEDSAVYLCASSLSGDYGYTFGSGTRLTVV.

V and J are TRBV28 and TRBJ1-5; D is unresolved. CDR1 is MDHEN and CDR2 is SYDVKM in the germline V gene. The CDR3 length is 15 residues. V shed 6 bases and J shed 2 bases, with 14 bases lying between them. This CDR3 reads CASRSPGGGNQPQHF. CDR3 coding DNA: TGTGCCAGCAGATCCCCGGGCGGGGGCAATCAGCCCCAGCATTTT.

The sample holds a few counts of this clone. CDR3: CASRPWGGLAKNIQYF. The DNA for the CDR3 is TGTGCCAGCAGACCTTGGGGGGGACTAGCCAAAAACATTCAGTACTTC. The chain joins TRBV6-6 to TRBJ2-4; 7 positions agree with TRBD2. Germline trimming cut 6 bases from V and 0 bases from J; bases unmatched to any gene: 8. The germline CDR1 and CDR2 sequences are MNHNY and SVGAGI (reference sequence). The CDR3 loop spans 16 amino acids.

The V gene is TRBV28, the J gene TRBJ2-3, with TRBD2 matching over 7 bases. The CDR3 spans 15 residues. The germline V gene encodes CDR1 MDHEN and CDR2 SYDVKM. J gave up 1 base and V 7 bases, and 8 bases lay outside the gene matches. CDR3 nucleotide sequence: TGTGCCAGCACCCCTCCTAGCGGCGGCACAGATACGCAGTATTTT. Its translation is CASTPPSGGTDTQYF.

This clone was observed a few times. The chain couples TRBV5-1 to TRBJ2-3; the D gene is possibly TRBD2 (5 bases). Between the trimmed V and J ends, which lost 4 bases and 6 bases, there was a span of 12 bases. CDR3 length equals 13 residues. CDR1 is SGHRS and CDR2 is YFSETQ in the germline V gene. In DNA, the CDR3 is TGCGCCAGCAGCATGAATAGCGCGGATACGCAGTATTTT. Its translation: CASSMNSADTQYF.

This chain joins TRBV6-5 and TRBJ1-1; 7 bases fit TRBD1. The V gene end was trimmed by 7 bases and the J gene end by 0 bases; junction bases not matched to a gene: 5. CDR3 size: 14 residues. CDR1 MNHEY and CDR2 SVGAGI come from the germline V gene. CDR3 residues: CASIGTAMNTEAFF. CDR3 DNA sequence: TGTGCCAGCATCGGGACAGCGATGAACACTGAAGCTTTCTTT.

This chain links TRBV30 with TRBJ1-5, with 9 bases identical to TRBD1. The V gene's germline CDR1 is GTSNPN and CDR2 SVGIG (reference sequence). The V gene end was trimmed by 1 base and the J gene end by 2 bases; junction bases not matched to a gene: 0. The CDR3 contains 14 residues. CDR3 nucleotides: TGTGCCTGGAGTGGGACAGGGGGCAATCAGCCCCAGCATTTT. This translates into CAWSGTGGNQPQHF.

The V and J genes are TRBV4-1 and TRBJ2-1; the match to TRBD2 covers 8 bases. Germline trimming cut 0 bases from V and 5 bases from J; bases unmatched to any gene: 9. The CDR3 is made up of 17 amino acids. Per the germline V gene, CDR1 is MGHRA and CDR2 is YSYEKL. DNA of the CDR3: TGCGCCAGCAGCCAAGATGAAACAGCGGGGGTCAACAATGAGCAGTTCTTC. Amino acids: CASSQDETAGVNNEQFF.

The chain has TRBV29-1 and TRBJ2-2; the match to TRBD1 covers 7 bases. V shed 6 bases and J 4 bases; nucleotides not matched to a gene: 8. Germline assignment: CDR1 SQVTM and CDR2 ANQGSEA. The CDR3 loop spans 14 amino acids. CDR3 protein: CSVPGQTLTGELFF. CDR3 coding DNA: TGCAGCGTGCCGGGACAGACCCTCACCGGGGAGCTGTTTTTT.

This clone was found a few times. The chain carries TRBV4-3 and TRBJ2-1; TRBD2 aligns across 8 bases. The germline gives CDR1 LGHNA, CDR2 YSLEER. Trimming removed 4 bases from V and 9 bases from J; junction bases left unmatched: 11. The CDR3 covers 15 residues. In DNA form, the CDR3 reads TGCGCCAGCAGCCCACAACCAGCGGGAGTGGTTGAGCAGTTCTTC. Protein product: CASSPQPAGVVEQFF.

The rearrangement uses TRBV6-5 and TRBJ1-4; weak D call: TRBD1 (6 bases). Germline V gene sequence: CDR1 MNHEY, CDR2 SVGAGI. The V end lost 5 bases, the J end lost 5 bases, and 15 bases lay between the germline ends. This CDR3 contains 15 residues. The chain's CDR3 is CASSLIQGGNEKLFF. The CDR3 DNA sequence: TGTGCCAGCAGTCTCATACAGGGAGGGAATGAAAAACTGTTTTTT.

This clone was detected only once. The rearrangement uses TRBV7-9 and TRBJ1-2; 10 bases are a match to TRBD1. The CDR3 spans 13 residues. V dropped 6 bases and J dropped 6; count of bases not matched to a gene: 4. The germline gives CDR1 SEHNR, CDR2 FQNEAQ (reference sequence). The DNA of the CDR3 is TGTGCCAGCAGAGCCGGGACAGGGGATGGCTACACCTTC. Translation: CASRAGTGDGYTF.

This sequence joins TRBV5-1 and TRBJ1-3, with unresolved D. V was shortened by 5 bases and J by 0 bases, with 6 bases between the two germline ends. The CDR3 consists of 13 residues. The germline gives CDR1 SGHRS, CDR2 YFSETQ. CDR3 in DNA: TGCGCCAGCAGGGAGGGCTCTGGAAACACCATATATTTT. It translates to CASREGSGNTIYF. Full variable domain (remainder filled in from reference TRBV5-1 and TRBJ1-3): KAGVTQTPRYLIKTRGQQVTLSCSPISGHRSVSWYQQTPGQGLQFLFEYFSETQRNKGNFPGRFSGRQFSNSRSEMNVSTLELGDSALYLCASREGSGNTIYFGEGSWLTVV.